Below, one T cell receptor (beta chain) is given with its context. Its recognized antigen is unknown. No base quality information exists; no much larger clone differs at one position. The data belong to a study of cytomegalovirus exposure and HLA in healthy donors (TCRdb year 2017). With respect to the entire study: An earlier analysis of some 550 of the donors reported 276 Gb of sequence data and 100 million to 140 million unique TCR beta sequences from 150 million to 200 million T cells. The study used immunosequencing to profile the T cell repertoires of approximately 690 subjects and linked those repertoires to cytomegalovirus serostatus. A later genetic analysis took genome-wide SNP genotypes for about 55% of the roughly 670 donors and used that subset as a discovery cohort. In the later analysis, no new phenotypic data were used to find candidate immune exposures; instead, reliance was placed on TCR beta sequences and their occurrence across donors. In addition to the first cohort of about 650 subjects, a separate validation cohort of 120 different subjects was used. A later analysis re-analyzed previously published TCR beta repertoires from several hundred donors and added high-resolution HLA genotyping to study TCR occurrence patterns. The genetic ancestry cluster associated with self-reported Caucasian donors included 81% of the roughly 360 genotyped donors. Donor age, sex, ethnicity and CMV serostatus were compiled together with the repertoire data. To predict cytomegalovirus infection status, the study combined high-throughput TCR immunosequencing, statistical association of individual TCRs with disease status, and machine learning. Five DR-DQ haplotypes were handled as single units for association and clustering because linkage in the cohort was strong. To decide whether each TCR beta V gene segment behaved as functional or pseudogenic, an earlier analysis of fewer than 750 of the donors relied on high-throughput TCR beta sequencing. Typing coverage differed by locus: A, B, C, DRB1 and DQB1 were typed in about 629-640 donors, DQA1 in roughly 500, DPA1 in 606, and DPB1 in around 440. Around 300 gigabases of sequencing data and 80 million or so unique TCR sequences were included in an early release covering under 650 HLA-typed donors. The study aimed to test whether signatures of past pathogen exposure could be identified by cataloging public T cell receptors. HLA typing included class I and class II loci at four-digit resolution. Among roughly 400 genotyped donors of the cohort, an average of about 240,000 unique TCR beta nucleotide sequences were sequenced per donor, 15% to 20% of them non-productive. All discovery cohort repertoires had been generated using a single sequencing platform.

Overall results and qualifications from the work: HLA typing was unavailable for some donors at each locus, so association tests used only the typed subset. The authors suggested that the approach could potentially be extended to other disease states and immunological phenotypes. This cohort had only TCR beta chains sequenced, and the lack of alpha or paired-chain data limited which features could be detected. Linkage disequilibrium might explain the correlated functional status among segregating V segments, but an unknown experimental factor could not be ruled out. A cluster of highly shared sequence variants was judged likely to be a technical artifact of the sequencing pipeline. The only immune exposure information available for the cohort was CMV serostatus. Some IMGT-functional V segments, including TRBV6-2 and TRBV6-3, could not be told apart with the 87-base-pair reads, so those segments were excluded. Sequencing depth was assumed to be roughly uniform across donors in the presence/absence analyses, though that assumption may not hold. A total of some 180 TCR beta chains were listed by the study as associated with cytomegalovirus. In a later analysis, HLA-associated TCR beta chains were found to be more clonally expanded and to have lower generation probabilities than equally common non-associated chains. According to a later analysis, most CMV-associated TCR beta chains appeared to be HLA-restricted, and the HLA associations seemed to be driven largely by CMV exposure. Most TCR sequences were observed very rarely across donors, whereas some public TCRs were present in many individuals. V-gene and J-gene trimming of TCR beta chains was associated with a missense DCLRE1C variant in a later genetic analysis, and the association was replicated in an independent cohort. A few of the identified cytomegalovirus-associated TCR beta chains were confirmed in vitro to be specific for cytomegalovirus antigens. According to a later analysis, TCR association rates differed among HLA loci, with DRB1 alleles showing the most associated TCRs and HLA-C alleles showing the fewest. A further reported finding was that TCR beta sequences accurately predicted the HLA-A and HLA-B alleles for most subjects in the first cohort. In a later genetic analysis, fewer N-insertions in productive TCRs were reported among donors in an Asian-associated ancestry cluster than the roughly 670-donor mean. A later analysis associated 16,951 TCR beta sequences with specific HLA alleles at a false discovery rate of 0.05. The earlier analysis of some 540 of the donors excluded roughly 17 rarely observed V segments, including chromosome 9 orphons, because counts were too low. In an earlier analysis of 500 to 650 of the donors, most TCR beta V segments appeared in productive rearrangements about 87% or about 30% of the time, broadly matching IMGT annotations. In both the original and validation cohorts, the classifier was reported to diagnose cytomegalovirus status with high specificity and sensitivity. When HLA alleles, especially DR and DQ, strongly co-occurred, TCR associations were difficult to assign to individual alleles. According to a later analysis, parvovirus B19, influenza, CMV and Epstein-Barr virus appeared linked to several top co-occurrence clusters.

V is shortened by 1 base, J by 4 bases, and the region joining them spans 7 bases. The CDR3 goes from the cysteine to the phenylalanine over 14 residues. The only DNA kept is the CDR3, 42 bases in frame from the first base. The germline V gene provides CDR1 SGHDN and CDR2 FVKESK. In total, around 600 healthy bone marrow donors made up the cohort. At the time of sampling, all cohort members were nominally healthy, though unrecorded immune exposures were likely present. The donor tested CMV seropositive and was one of the 289 seropositive cohort members. Each donor provided a peripheral blood sample, and peripheral blood mononuclear cells were used for TCR beta sequencing. The Qiagen DNeasy Blood Extraction Kit was used to extract genomic DNA from the blood cell samples. The library was built by means of the immunoSEQ multiplex PCR assay. For the multiplex PCR, a mixture combining 60 forward primers for TCR Vbeta segments and 13 reverse primers for TCR Jbeta segments was used. A multiplex PCR assay on genomic DNA amplified the CDR3 region of rearranged TCR beta genes. Amplified TCR beta libraries were sequenced as 87-base-pair reads on the Illumina HiSeq System. On the authors' methods: Across the 600 to 700 repertoires, a later analysis counted roughly 84 million unique TCR beta chains, about 10 million of which were shared by at least two donors. A nearest-neighbor algorithm error-corrected the raw reads and collapsed the reads into unique sequences, merging closely related sequences to remove PCR and sequencing errors. Alignment of CDR3 sequences to IMGT reference sequences was used to assign V, D and J gene segments. Each retained sequence needed at least a six-nucleotide match to both a V gene segment and a J gene segment. Rearrangements were called productive when the CDR3 lacked stop codons and stayed in frame with V and J; all others were non-productive. CDR3 was defined by IMGT convention, running from the second conserved V-encoded cysteine to the conserved J-encoded phenylalanine. Sequences without an unambiguous match to a single V gene segment were excluded from the earlier analysis of approximately 600 of the donors. An earlier analysis of almost 600 of the donors classified V segments as functional when productive rearrangements were above 56.7% and as segregating when the standard deviation between donors was above 5%. A statistical classification framework was built to diagnose cytomegalovirus status from the catalog of TCR beta chain sequences. A later analysis assigned V and J genes by comparing TCR nucleotide sequences with IMGT/GENE-DB human TR gene sequences. Using the TCRdist pipeline, a later analysis assigned CDR3 sequences along with most-parsimonious VDJ recombination scenarios. In a later analysis, every TCR beta chain was defined by the combination of its CDR3 amino acid sequence and its V-gene family, and reads without a unique V-gene family were dropped. In a later analysis, around 650 highly shared, low-generation-probability nucleotide sequences were removed to address suspected cross-contamination and a sequencing artifact. In a later analysis, a clonal expansion index for each public chain was calculated from normalized within-repertoire ranks of inferred template counts. In a later analysis, generation probabilities were computed using a VDJ recombination model fitted to out-of-frame rearrangements, and the results were checked against IGoR. A later analysis scored TCR-TCR, TCR-HLA and TCR-CMV co-occurrence with hypergeometric tests, applying a repertoire-size bias correction to TCR pairs. False discovery rates were estimated in a later analysis by permuting HLA or CMV assignments 20 times. In a later analysis, co-occurring TCRs were grouped using DBSCAN, and TCRdist sequence similarity was added for clustering within HLA-allele-positive subsets. Co-occurrence clustering excluded repertoires with fewer than 30,000 or more than 120,000 public chains, plus five with anomalous nucleotide sharing. As stored in TCRdb, this immuneACCESS dataset retains in-frame rearrangements with V and J assigned. A fraction of the clones does not appear; measured against another copy, unresolved V genes explain less than half of the discrepancy, and the remainder lacks a known reason. That table furnishes V, J and clone size, whereas the DNA furnished D and trimming. This sample has approximately 100,000 clones in its table, and 50% to 70% of those were observed once. Of the sample, approximately 3.9% is held by the ten largest clones.

The source of this sequence is a man aged 30 to 45 in good health and CMV-seropositive. The V and J segments used are TRBV14 and TRBJ2-2, with the D gene not clear enough to name. Sequenced sample: PBMCs. The CDR3 has the sequence CASSQVPSTGELFF. The bases read TGTGCCAGCAGCCAAGTCCCTTCCACCGGGGAGCTGTTTTTT.